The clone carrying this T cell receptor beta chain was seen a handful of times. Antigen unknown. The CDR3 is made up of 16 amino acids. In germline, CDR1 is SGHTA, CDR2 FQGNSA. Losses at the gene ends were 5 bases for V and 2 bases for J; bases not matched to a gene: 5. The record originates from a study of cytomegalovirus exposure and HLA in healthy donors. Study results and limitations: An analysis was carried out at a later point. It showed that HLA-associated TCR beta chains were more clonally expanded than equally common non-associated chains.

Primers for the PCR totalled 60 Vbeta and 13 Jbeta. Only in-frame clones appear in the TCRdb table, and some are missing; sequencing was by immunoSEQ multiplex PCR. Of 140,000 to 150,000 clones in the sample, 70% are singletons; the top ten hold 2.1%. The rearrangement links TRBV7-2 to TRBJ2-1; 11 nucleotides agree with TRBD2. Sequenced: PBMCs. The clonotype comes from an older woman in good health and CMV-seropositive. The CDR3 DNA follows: TGTGCCAGCAGCCGACGGACTAGCGGGCCCTACAATGAGCAGTTCTTC. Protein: CASSRRTSGPYNEQFF. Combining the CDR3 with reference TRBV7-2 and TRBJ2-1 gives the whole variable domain GAGVSQSPSNKVTEKGKDVELRCDPISGHTALYWYRQSLGQGLEFLIYFQGNSAPDKSGLPSDRFSAERTGGSVSTLTIQRTQQEDSAVYLCASSRRTSGPYNEQFFGPGTRLTVL.